One and the same sample provided the 7 T cell receptor beta chains below, sequenced in a study of blood T cell repertoires in COVID-19. Some clones are missing from TCRdb's copy, which holds only in-frame ones; the method was immunoSEQ multiplex PCR. The profile shows about 470,000 clones, 87% of them singletons. The sample comprised PBMCs or T cells enriched from blood (not recorded which). All receptors derive from a woman aged 18-29 years who had recovered from COVID-19.

The chain combines TRBV11-2 with TRBJ1-2, with D possibly being TRBD1 (6 bases). The ends were cut back, 0 bases at V and 8 bases at J, with 10 bases in the middle. The germline V gene encodes CDR1 SGHAT and CDR2 FQNNGV. This CDR3 is built from 13 residues. CDR3 DNA: TGTGCCAGCAGCTTAGATTTGAGGGGGGGCTACACCTTC. This sequence encodes CASSLDLRGGYTF.

The CDR3 here is CASSPQGDRDYGYTF. Here the CDR3 DNA reads TGCGCCAGCAGCCCCCAGGGGGACAGGGACTATGGCTACACCTTC. V is TRBV4-1 and J is TRBJ1-2; 9 positions agree with TRBD1. J was trimmed by 3 bases and V by 4 bases; bases with no gene match: 6. CDR3 length equals 15 residues. Germline-derived CDR1 and CDR2 are MGHRA and YSYEKL.

CDR3 protein: CASSRLALEQFF. The CDR3 region has the DNA TGTGCCAGCAGTCGACTAGCTCTTGAGCAGTTCTTC. The chain joins TRBV12-3 or TRBV12-4 to TRBJ2-1; 7 bases agree with TRBD2. The CDR3 totals 12 residues. The V gene end was trimmed by 5 bases and the J gene end by 9 bases; junction bases not matched to a gene: 4.

In DNA, the CDR3 is TGTGCCTGGCGAACTCCCGGGACAGGGTTTAACTATGGCTACACCTTC. Its translation is CAWRTPGTGFNYGYTF. The V and J genes are TRBV30 and TRBJ1-2, with TRBD1 matching over 9 bases. The CDR3 extends over 16 amino acids. CDR1 and CDR2 (germline): GTSNPN, SVGIG (reference sequence). Germline trimming cut 5 bases from V and 1 base from J; bases unmatched to any gene: 11.

This chain joins TRBV5-4 and TRBJ2-5; D uncertain. The CDR3 has 13 residues. The V gene lost 2 bases and the J gene lost 5 bases, with 10 bases spanning the gap. Germline V gene sequence: CDR1 SGHNT, CDR2 YYREEE (reference sequence). CDR3 loop: CASSLKARETQYF. CDR3 nucleotides: TGTGCCAGCAGCTTAAAAGCCCGGGAGACCCAGTACTTC.

The chain recombines TRBV5-4 with TRBJ1-1; D is ambiguous. Germline CDR1 is SGHNT and CDR2 is YYREEE (reference sequence). This CDR3 is 13 amino acids long. V lost 0 bases, J lost 1 base, and 4 bases lay in between. CDR3 loop: CASSLAKNTEAFF. CDR3 nucleotide sequence: TGTGCCAGCAGCTTGGCCAAGAACACTGAAGCTTTCTTT.

The rearrangement links TRBV30 to TRBJ1-1, with a possible D match to TRBD1 (6 bases). Trimming pared 3 bases from V and 7 bases from J, leaving 9 bases between. The CDR3 spans 11 residues. Germline CDR1 GTSNPN, CDR2 SVGIG (reference sequence). The DNA for the CDR3 is TGTGCCTGGAGGGCCAGGGGTGAAGCTTTCTTT. Amino acid sequence: CAWRARGEAFF.